The present TCR beta chain was sequenced within a study of blood T cell repertoires in COVID-19 (TCRdb year 2020). Regarding the research as a whole: The collaborator samples originated in the United States, Italy and Spain and spanned the acute and convalescent phases of COVID-19. The material from the prospective study consisted of cDNA or gDNA derived from T cells, B-cell-depleted T cells, or PBMCs. Deeply sampled blood TCRbeta repertoires from subjects exposed to, actively infected with, or recovered from COVID-19 were included in the dataset. A freely available public database, intended as a resource for researchers studying the immune response to SARS-CoV-2, is where the repertoires were released. Samples were obtained from the ongoing ImmuneRACE study (first 160 participants) and from some 1,200 subjects provided by 6 global collaborators. The sample metadata nearly always contained a de-identified subject ID, COVID-19 status, age in years and sex. Where available, HLA class I and class II types were obtained from metadata supplied by the sample provider rather than from assay-based typing.

What the research found in general, with its limitations: The amount of clinical and demographic metadata varied by source and participant and was provided uncurated.

Relative to germline, V is 1 base shorter and J is 7 bases shorter, with 10 bases between their ends. Reading from cysteine to phenylalanine, the CDR3 counts 14 amino acids. The retained sequence is limited to the CDR3, 42 bases, with the frame set at the first base. The germline V gene yields SGHTA for CDR1 and FQGNSA for CDR2. TCRbeta CDR3 regions were amplified from genomic DNA using the immunoSEQ Assay, a bias-controlled multiplex PCR. As for the authors' bioinformatics: Within the assay, amplification of reference gene primers was used to estimate how many nucleated cells each sample contained. To quantify the absolute abundance of each unique TCRbeta CDR3 rearrangement, sequence reads were collapsed and filtered. Productive Simpson clonality was computed per sample as the square root of Simpson's diversity index over productive rearrangements. Imported from immuneACCESS, the table was reduced by TCRdb to in-frame sequences with V and J called. These copies leave out some clones; in studies compared against another copy, an unresolved V gene accounts for under half, and the cause of the remainder is not known. V and J calls and clone size are those listed in that table; D and trimming were worked out from the DNA. This sample comprises 200,000 to 250,000 clones, 85% to 90% of them detected only once. The ten largest clones add up to approximately 7% of the sample.

Concerning this clone: There is no known antigen for this receptor. Base qualities are not recorded, but no much larger clone differs from it by a single base.

Collaborating institutions collected whole blood in K2EDTA tubes following their own protocols. For TCRbeta analysis, collaborators shipped samples in one of three forms: frozen whole blood, isolated PBMCs, or DNA extracted from either of those sample types. The sample consisted of peripheral blood. This receptor chain uses TRBV7-2 and TRBJ1-4; TRBD1 is a possible D gene, resting on 5 matching bases. The receptor was derived from a woman aged 65 to 85 with active or convalescent COVID-19. CDR3 region: CASSLGTGGEKLFF. The nucleotide sequence is given as TGTGCCAGCAGCTTAGGGACCGGGGGTGAAAAACTGTTTTTT.